This TCR beta chain was captured in a study of blood T cell repertoires in COVID-19. V shed 4 bases and J shed 2 bases, with 13 bases lying between them. The CDR3 runs to 15 residues. Germline CDR1 reads LNHNV; CDR2 reads YYDKDF (reference sequence). Original handling: The authors estimated nucleated cell counts from reference gene primer amplification. TCRdb keeps only in-frame clones here, not all; method: immunoSEQ multiplex PCR. The DNA gave D and trimming, while V, J and clone size come from that table. The table lists fewer than 120,000 clones, under 75% of them singletons. The chain joins TRBV15 to TRBJ2-3; tentatively, D is TRBD1 (5 bases). The receptor was derived from a woman aged 60-70 years with acute or convalescent COVID-19. The source material was peripheral blood. The CDR3 sequence is CATSNLGAPTDTQYF. The CDR3 DNA reads TGTGCCACCAGCAACCTTGGGGCCCCCACAGATACGCAGTATTTT.